The subject of this entry is one TCR beta chain. The data are from a study of shared clonotypes between healthy human individuals. Naivety among CD8 cells was defined by CD45RO negativity and positive CCR7 selection, thereby excluding terminally differentiated effector memory CD45RA+ cells. V lost 7 bases to trimming and J lost 1 base, with 10 bases between them. The CDR3 has 13 residues. Germline V CDR1 and CDR2: MDHEN, SYDVKM. Assay used: immunoSEQ multiplex PCR; TCRdb lists only in-frame clones, some missing. The sample yields around 560,000 clones, 85% to 95% seen once. The chain is built from TRBV28 and TRBJ1-2; D not certain. This TCR came from a woman in her thirties in good health. What was sequenced was naive CD8+ T cells sorted from blood. CDR3 DNA: TGTGCCAGCAACCTCCGGATTAACTATGGCTACACCTTC. This sequence encodes CASNLRINYGYTF.